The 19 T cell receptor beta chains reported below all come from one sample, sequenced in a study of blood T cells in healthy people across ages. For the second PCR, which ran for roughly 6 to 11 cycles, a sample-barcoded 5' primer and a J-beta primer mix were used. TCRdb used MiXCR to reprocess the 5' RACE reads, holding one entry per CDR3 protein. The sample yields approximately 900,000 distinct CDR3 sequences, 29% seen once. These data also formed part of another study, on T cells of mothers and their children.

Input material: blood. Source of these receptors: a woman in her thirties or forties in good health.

CDR3 coding DNA: TGTGCCAGCAGCCCTCGGGGGGCAGGGAACACTGAAGCTTTCTTT. Protein product: CASSPRGAGNTEAFF. J is TRBJ1-1 and V is TRBV12-3 or TRBV12-4; D might be TRBD1 (6 bases). The CDR3 consists of 15 residues. V lost 6 bases to trimming and J lost 1 base, with 15 bases between them.

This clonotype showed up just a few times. DNA of the CDR3: TGTGCCAGCAGCTCCCGAGGGAACCGCGGCCACTTTTCCTACGAGCAGTACTTC. Encoded protein: CASSSRGNRGHFSYEQYF. The V call is TRBV11-2, the J call TRBJ2-7, with TRBD2 as a possible D gene (5 bases). The V end lost 4 bases, the J end lost 1 base, and 23 bases lay between the germline ends. Germline CDR1 reads SGHAT; CDR2 reads FQNNGV. The CDR3 sequence is 18 residues long.

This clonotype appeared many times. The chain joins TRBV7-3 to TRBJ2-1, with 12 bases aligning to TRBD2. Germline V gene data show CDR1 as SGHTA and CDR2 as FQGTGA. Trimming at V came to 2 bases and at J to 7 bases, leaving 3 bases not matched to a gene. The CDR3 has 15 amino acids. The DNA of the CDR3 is TGTGCCAGCAGCTTACTAGCGGGGGGGCAAAATGAGCAGTTCTTC. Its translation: CASSLLAGGQNEQFF.

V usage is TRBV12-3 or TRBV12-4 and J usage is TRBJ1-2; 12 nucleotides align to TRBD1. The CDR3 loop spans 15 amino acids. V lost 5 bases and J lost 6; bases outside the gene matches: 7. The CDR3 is CASSKRDRGQDGYTF. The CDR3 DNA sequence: TGTGCCAGCAGTAAGCGGGACAGGGGGCAGGATGGCTACACCTTC.

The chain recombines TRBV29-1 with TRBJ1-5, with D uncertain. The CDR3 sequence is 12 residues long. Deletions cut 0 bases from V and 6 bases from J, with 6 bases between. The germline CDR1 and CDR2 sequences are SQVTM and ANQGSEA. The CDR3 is CSVEDPPQPQHF. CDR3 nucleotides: TGCAGCGTTGAAGACCCCCCTCAGCCCCAGCATTTT. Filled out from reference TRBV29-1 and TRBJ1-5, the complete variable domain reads SAVISQKPSRDICQRGTSLTIQCQVDSQVTMMFWYRQQPGQSLTLIATANQGSEATYESGFVIDKFPISRPNLTFSTLTVSNMSPEDSSIYLCSVEDPPQPQHFGDGTRLSIL.

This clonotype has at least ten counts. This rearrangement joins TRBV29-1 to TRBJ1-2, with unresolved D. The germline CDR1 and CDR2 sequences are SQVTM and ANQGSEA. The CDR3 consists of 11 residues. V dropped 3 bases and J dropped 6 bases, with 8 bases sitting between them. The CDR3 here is CSVDGTHGYTF. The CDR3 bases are TGCAGCGTTGATGGCACCCATGGCTACACCTTC.

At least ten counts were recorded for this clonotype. Here the CDR3 DNA reads TGTGCCAGCAGTTTAGACAGGGGCGTGGGCTATGGCTACACCTTC. The encoded protein is CASSLDRGVGYGYTF. The J gene is TRBJ1-2, the V gene TRBV27; TRBD1 matches at 8 bases. V lost 2 bases, J lost 4 bases, and 6 bases stayed unmatched. Germline CDR1 is MNHEY and CDR2 is SMNVEV (reference sequence). This CDR3 has 15 amino acids.

CDR3 sequence: CASRRGQLSGNTIYF. CDR3 DNA sequence: TGTGCCAGCAGACGGGGACAGCTCTCTGGAAACACCATATATTTT. V gene TRBV12-3 or TRBV12-4 combines with J gene TRBJ1-3; 7 bases align to TRBD1. With V trimmed by 6 bases and J by 0 bases, 5 bases remained unmatched. The CDR3 consists of 15 residues.

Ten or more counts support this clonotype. Written as DNA, the CDR3 is TGCAGCGTTCCGGCGGGGGCTAGCGGGCCCTTGGAGCAGTACTTC. Amino acids: CSVPAGASGPLEQYF. The chain combines TRBV29-1 with TRBJ2-7, with 8 bases aligning to TRBD2. The CDR3 is made up of 15 amino acids. Looked up from germline, CDR1 is SQVTM and CDR2 is ANQGSEA. V lost 5 bases, J lost 7 bases, and 16 bases stayed unmatched.

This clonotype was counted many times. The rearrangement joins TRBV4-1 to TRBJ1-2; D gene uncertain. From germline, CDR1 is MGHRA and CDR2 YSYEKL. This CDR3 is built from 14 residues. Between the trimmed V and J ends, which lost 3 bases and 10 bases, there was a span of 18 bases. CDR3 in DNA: TGCGCCAGCAGCCAGGTCCCGGACGGGATGATCTACACCTTC. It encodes CASSQVPDGMIYTF.

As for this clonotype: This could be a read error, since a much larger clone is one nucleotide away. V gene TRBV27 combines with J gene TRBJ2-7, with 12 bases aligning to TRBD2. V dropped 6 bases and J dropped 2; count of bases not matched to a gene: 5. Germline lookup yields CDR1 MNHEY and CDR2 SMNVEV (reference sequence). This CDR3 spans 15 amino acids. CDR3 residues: CASRSSGGAAYEQYF. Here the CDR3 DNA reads TGTGCCAGCAGGTCTAGCGGGGGGGCCGCCTACGAGCAGTACTTC.

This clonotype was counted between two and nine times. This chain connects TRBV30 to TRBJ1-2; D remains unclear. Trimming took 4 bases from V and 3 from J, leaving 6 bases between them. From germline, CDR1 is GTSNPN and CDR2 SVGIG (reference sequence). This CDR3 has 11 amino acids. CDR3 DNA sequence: TGTGCCTGGAATGGGGACTATGGCTACACCTTC. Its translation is CAWNGDYGYTF. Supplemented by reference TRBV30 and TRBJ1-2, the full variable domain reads SQTIHQWPATLVQPVGSPLSLECTVEGTSNPNLYWYRQAAGRGLQLLFYSVGIGQISSEVPQNLSASRPQDRQFILSSKKLLLSDSGFYLCAWNGDYGYTFGSGTRLTVV.

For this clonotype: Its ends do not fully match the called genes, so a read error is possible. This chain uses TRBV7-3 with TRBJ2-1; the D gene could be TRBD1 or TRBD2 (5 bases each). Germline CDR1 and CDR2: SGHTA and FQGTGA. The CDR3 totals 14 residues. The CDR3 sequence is CTSSLSGWGSEQFF. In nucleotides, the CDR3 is TGTACCAGCAGCTTATCGGGATGGGGCTCCGAGCAGTTCTTC.

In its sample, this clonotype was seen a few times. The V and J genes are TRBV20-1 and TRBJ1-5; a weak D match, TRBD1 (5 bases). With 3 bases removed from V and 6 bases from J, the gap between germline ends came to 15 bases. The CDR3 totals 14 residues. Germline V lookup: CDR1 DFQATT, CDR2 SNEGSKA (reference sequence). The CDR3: CSASRDSTRQPQHF. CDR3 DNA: TGCAGTGCTAGTCGCGACAGTACTCGTCAGCCCCAGCATTTT.

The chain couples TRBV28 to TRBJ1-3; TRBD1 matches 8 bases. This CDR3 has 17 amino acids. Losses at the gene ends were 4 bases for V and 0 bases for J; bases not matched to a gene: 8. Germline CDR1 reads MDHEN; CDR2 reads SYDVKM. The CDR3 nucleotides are TGTGCCAGCAGTTCCTGGGACAGGCGATTCTCTGGAAACACCATATATTTT. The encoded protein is CASSSWDRRFSGNTIYF. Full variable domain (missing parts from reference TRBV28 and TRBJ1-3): DVKVTQSSRYLVKRTGEKVFLECVQDMDHENMFWYRQDPGLGLRLIYFSYDVKMKEKGDIPEGYSVSREKKERFSLILESASTNQTSMYLCASSSWDRRFSGNTIYFGEGSWLTVV.

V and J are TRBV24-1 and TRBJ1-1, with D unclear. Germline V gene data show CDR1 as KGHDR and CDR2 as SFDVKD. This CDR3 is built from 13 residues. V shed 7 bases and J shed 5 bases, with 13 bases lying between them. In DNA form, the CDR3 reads TGTGCCACCAGCGCCTCAAGTGGTACTGAAGCTTTCTTT. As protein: CATSASSGTEAFF.

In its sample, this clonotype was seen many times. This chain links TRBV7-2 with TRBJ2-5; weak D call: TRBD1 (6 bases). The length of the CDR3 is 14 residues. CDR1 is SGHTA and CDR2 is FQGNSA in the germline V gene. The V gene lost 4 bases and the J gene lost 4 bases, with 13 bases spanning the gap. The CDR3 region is CASSSRGRGETQYF. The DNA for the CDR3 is TGTGCCAGCAGCTCCAGGGGTAGGGGAGAGACCCAGTACTTC.

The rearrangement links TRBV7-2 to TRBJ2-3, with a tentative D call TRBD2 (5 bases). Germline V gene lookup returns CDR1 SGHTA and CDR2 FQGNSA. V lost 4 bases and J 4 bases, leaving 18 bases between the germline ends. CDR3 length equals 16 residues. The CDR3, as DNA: TGTGCCAGCAGCTCCCGCCGGGCCGGGGTAGCAGATACGCAGTATTTT. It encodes CASSSRRAGVADTQYF. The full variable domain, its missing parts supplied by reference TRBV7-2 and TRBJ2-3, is GAGVSQSPSNKVTEKGKDVELRCDPISGHTALYWYRQSLGQGLEFLIYFQGNSAPDKSGLPSDRFSAERTGGSVSTLTIQRTQQEDSAVYLCASSSRRAGVADTQYFGPGTRLTVL.

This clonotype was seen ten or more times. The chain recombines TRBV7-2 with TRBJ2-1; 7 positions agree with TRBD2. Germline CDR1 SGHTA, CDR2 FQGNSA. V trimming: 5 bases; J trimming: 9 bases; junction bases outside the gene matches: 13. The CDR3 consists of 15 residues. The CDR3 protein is CASSQGRGGTSEQFF. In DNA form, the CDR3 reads TGTGCCAGCAGCCAAGGGCGCGGGGGTACAAGTGAGCAGTTCTTC.